This record covers a single T cell receptor beta chain. This entry belongs to a study of T cell changes during pregnancy in multiple sclerosis. TCRdb's copy holds only in-frame clones and misses some; the assay was immunoSEQ multiplex PCR. Of about 55,000 clones listed, 85% to 90% are singletons. CDR1 MNHEY and CDR2 SMNVEV come from the germline V gene (reference sequence). The CDR3 length is 16 residues. V lost 3 bases and J lost 4; bases outside the gene matches: 8. The input for sequencing was CD4+ T cells from peripheral blood mononuclear cells, taken in the first trimester of pregnancy. The source is a female donor with multiple sclerosis, enrolled in a pregnancy study. V usage is TRBV27 and J usage is TRBJ2-3; 9 nucleotides match TRBD1. CDR3 sequence reads: CASSFSQGARADTQYF. For the CDR3, the DNA is TGTGCCAGCAGTTTTTCACAGGGGGCTAGGGCAGATACGCAGTATTTT.